One sample yielded the 13 T cell receptor beta chains listed below, sequenced in a study of T cells in Graves' hyperthyroidism and ophthalmopathy. Amplified TCR beta CDR3 regions came from RNA transcripts. The HTBI primer set drove a first-round RT-PCR of the TCR CDR3. TCRdb re-derived calls from the multiplex PCR reads in MiXCR, one entry per CDR3 protein. The sample has 280,000 or so distinct CDR3 sequences; about 16% are singletons. The specimen sequenced was blood. The source of these receptors is a woman in her forties or fifties with Graves' hyperthyroidism that later progressed to Graves' ophthalmopathy.

The chain uses TRBV2 and TRBJ1-4, with a possible D match to TRBD1 (6 bases). This CDR3 has 16 residues. The ends were cut back, 0 bases at V and 7 bases at J, with 15 bases in the middle. Per germline, CDR1 SNHLY and CDR2 FYNNEI. The CDR3 loop reads CASSEAHGGGSEKLFF. CDR3 nucleotide sequence: TGTGCCAGCAGTGAAGCGCATGGGGGCGGGAGTGAAAAACTGTTTTTT.

This clonotype was counted only a few times. This chain connects TRBV29-1 to TRBJ1-1; the D gene is possibly TRBD1 (6 bases). Germline V gene sequence: CDR1 SQVTM, CDR2 ANQGSEA. V dropped 6 bases and J dropped 5 bases, with 25 bases sitting between them. The CDR3 is made up of 16 amino acids. The CDR3 sequence: CSVPGTQNRPGTEAFF. CDR3 nucleotide sequence: TGCAGCGTCCCCGGGACACAGAATAGGCCGGGAACTGAAGCTTTCTTT.

This clonotype was seen many times. This sequence joins TRBV24-1 and TRBJ2-2, with a possible D match to TRBD1 (6 bases). CDR1 is KGHDR, CDR2 SFDVKD, per germline. This CDR3 is 17 amino acids long. Trimming stripped 2 bases from V and 2 bases from J, with 14 bases between. In nucleotides, the CDR3 is TGTGCCACCAGTGATTCTACCGGGACACTTAACACCGGGGAGCTGTTTTTT. Its translation is CATSDSTGTLNTGELFF.

At least ten counts were recorded for this clonotype. The V and J genes are TRBV5-1 and TRBJ2-1; the match to TRBD2 covers 8 bases. With 1 base clipped from V and 6 bases from J, the junction kept 6 bases outside the gene matches. The length of the CDR3 is 15 residues. Germline assignment: CDR1 SGHRS and CDR2 YFSETQ. The CDR3 is CASSLIVGRANEQFF. CDR3 DNA: TGCGCCAGCAGCTTGATCGTCGGGAGGGCCAATGAGCAGTTCTTC.

This clonotype was detected ten times or more. The J gene is TRBJ1-5, the V gene TRBV28; TRBD1 matches at 7 bases. The CDR3 is 16 residues long. Trimming took 4 bases from V and 2 from J; bases not matched to a gene: 8. Looked up from germline, CDR1 is MDHEN and CDR2 is SYDVKM. The CDR3 reads CASSSPGGPGNQPQHF. Written as DNA, the CDR3 is TGTGCCAGCAGTTCCCCAGGGGGGCCGGGCAATCAGCCCCAGCATTTT.

This clonotype was counted ten times or more. V gene TRBV29-1 combines with J gene TRBJ2-7; the D is unclear. V lost 1 base and J lost 6, with 16 bases in between. The CDR3 is made up of 14 amino acids. From germline, CDR1 is SQVTM and CDR2 ANQGSEA. CDR3 in DNA: TGCAGCGTTGAAGTAGGGAAGGTCCCTGGCGAGCAGTACTTC. It codes for CSVEVGKVPGEQYF.

The chain employs TRBV12-3 or TRBV12-4 and TRBJ2-1; 11 nucleotides agree with TRBD2. With V trimmed by 3 bases and J by 15 bases, 7 bases remained unmatched. CDR3 size: 13 residues. The CDR3 bases are TGTGCCAGCAGTTTGGTAGCGGGAGGGCCCTGGTTCTTC. Encoded protein: CASSLVAGGPWFF.

This clonotype was counted many times. The V and J genes are TRBV27 and TRBJ1-1; D uncertain. The germline V gene has CDR1 MNHEY and CDR2 SMNVEV (reference sequence). The CDR3 consists of 16 residues. V lost 4 bases, J lost 5 bases, and 20 bases lay in between. Here the CDR3 DNA reads TGTGCCAGCAGTTACTCCCCCCCGGTGGTTGGGACTGAAGCTTTCTTT. Its protein product is CASSYSPPVVGTEAFF.

The sample holds a few counts of this clonotype. The J gene is TRBJ1-2, the V gene TRBV9, with TRBD1 matching over 8 bases. The germline V gene encodes CDR1 SGDLS and CDR2 YYNGEE. V was clipped by 0 bases and J by 8 bases; unmatched bases: 0. The CDR3 consists of 12 residues. The CDR3 DNA reads TGTGCCAGCAGCGTAGCAGGGGGCGGCTACACCTTC. Translated, it gives CASSVAGGGYTF.

The J gene is TRBJ1-5, the V gene TRBV9; 8 nucleotides agree with TRBD1. The germline CDR1 and CDR2 sequences are SGDLS and YYNGEE. V was pared by 6 bases and J by 1 base, with 6 bases of the junction left unmatched. This CDR3 contains 15 residues. In DNA, the CDR3 is TGTGCCAGCAACTTACAGGGGGTAAGCAATCAGCCCCAGCATTTT. Protein product: CASNLQGVSNQPQHF.

At least ten counts were recorded for this clonotype. The V call is TRBV6-6, the J call TRBJ2-7, with unresolved D. V was trimmed by 0 bases and J by 4 bases, leaving 10 bases between them. Looked up from germline, CDR1 is MNHNY and CDR2 is SVGAGI (reference sequence). The CDR3 length is 14 residues. The CDR3 DNA reads as TGTGCCAGCAGTTACTCGGTGTTTGAGTACGAGCAGTACTTC. Its translation is CASSYSVFEYEQYF.

This clonotype was recorded at least ten times. The chain has TRBV27 and TRBJ1-1; D remains unclear. With 6 bases removed from V and 4 bases from J, the gap between germline ends came to 18 bases. The CDR3 has 15 amino acids. Germline lookup yields CDR1 MNHEY and CDR2 SMNVEV (reference sequence). CDR3 amino acids: CASSRTYTVGTEAFF. The CDR3 DNA sequence: TGTGCCAGCAGCCGCACTTACACAGTGGGCACTGAAGCTTTCTTT.

The chain is built from TRBV20-1 and TRBJ1-5, with TRBD1 matching 7 bases. There are 12 residues in the CDR3. From germline, CDR1 is DFQATT and CDR2 SNEGSKA (reference sequence). The ends lost 7 bases at V and 5 bases at J; junction bases unmatched: 5. The DNA of the CDR3 is TGCAGTGGGACCCAGGGGGATCAGCCCCAGCATTTT. Amino acid sequence: CSGTQGDQPQHF.